Detailed here is one T cell receptor beta chain. No cognate antigen has been identified for it. No base-level quality is on record; no much larger clone is a single base apart. This sample is part of a study of control samples from healthy donors and cancer patients (dated by TCRdb to 2020 to 2022). The CDR3 starts with the cysteine, ends with the phenylalanine, and has 13 residues. CDR3 DNA only is kept here, 39 bases in frame from base 1. V loses 6 bases, J loses 7 bases, and the germline ends lie 13 bases apart. CDR1 and CDR2 were assigned from the germline V gene (reference sequence) as LNHDA and SQIVND. Libraries came from the immunoSEQ multiplex PCR assay. The table comes from immuneACCESS by way of TCRdb, which keeps in-frame sequences with V and J called. Part of the clones is missing from these tables; in studies checked, under half for an unresolved V gene and the rest for unknown reasons. This sample comprises under 450,000 clones, roughly 90% of them detected only once. The ten most abundant clones make up 5% to 8% of the sample.

The sequence is built from TRBV19 and TRBJ1-5; the D gene is perhaps TRBD1, from 6 matching bases. This receptor was obtained from a man aged 40-55 years with head and neck cancer. Material for sequencing was PBMCs. The DNA sequence is TGTGCCAGTAGCCTCTACAGGGACCAGCCCCAGCATTTT. It is translated as CASSLYRDQPQHF.